The 15 T cell receptor beta chains listed next were all sequenced from one sample in a study of T cell repertoires in aging, cancer and after chemotherapy. Rearranged V-D-J TRB sequences were amplified with a mixed TRB-A/B primer pool. TCRdb called the multiplex PCR reads again in MiXCR, with one record for every CDR3 protein. The data hold a few thousand distinct CDR3 sequences, with 20% to 25% observed a single time. Amplification of TCR beta used genomic DNA extracted from peripheral blood. Specimen: blood. The receptor source for this set is a human donor in good health.

The chain carries TRBV5-1 and TRBJ2-3, with D tentatively TRBD2 (5 bases). Germline CDR1 and CDR2: SGHRS and YFSETQ. V dropped 0 bases and J dropped 4 bases, with 9 bases sitting between them. This CDR3 is 14 amino acids long. CDR3 nucleotides: TGCGCCAGCAGCTTGGGAGGGCCGGCAGATACGCAGTATTTT. Its protein is CASSLGGPADTQYF.

V usage is TRBV28 and J usage is TRBJ2-7, with TRBD2 matching 11 bases. The CDR3 contains 17 residues. V shed 6 bases and J 3 bases; nucleotides not matched to a gene: 13. The germline CDR1 and CDR2 sequences are MDHEN and SYDVKM. The CDR3 coding sequence is TGTGCCAGCAGCCCCCCCTTAGCGGGGGGGAAATACTACGAGCAGTACTTC. Protein product: CASSPPLAGGKYYEQYF.

By share of the sample, this clonotype is medium-sized. The chain employs TRBV4-2 and TRBJ2-7; D unclear. Germline V gene lookup returns CDR1 LGHNA and CDR2 YNFKEQ. Between the trimmed V and J ends, which lost 0 bases and 2 bases, there was a span of 2 bases. CDR3 length: 12 residues. This CDR3 reads CASSQDAYEQYF. DNA of the CDR3: TGTGCCAGCAGCCAAGACGCCTACGAGCAGTACTTC.

This clonotype is classed as large. This sequence joins TRBV29-1 and TRBJ1-1, with 7 nucleotides matching TRBD1. There are 13 residues in the CDR3. In germline, CDR1 is SQVTM, CDR2 ANQGSEA. V was clipped by 6 bases and J by 1 base; unmatched bases: 5. The chain's CDR3 is CSVAQGQNTEAFF. Written as DNA, the CDR3 is TGCAGCGTCGCACAGGGGCAGAACACTGAAGCTTTCTTT.

This clonotype was counted only a few times. This rearrangement joins TRBV2 to TRBJ1-4; 8 nucleotides align to TRBD1. V trimming: 6 bases; J trimming: 8 bases; junction bases outside the gene matches: 8. In germline, CDR1 is SNHLY, CDR2 FYNNEI. The CDR3 consists of 14 residues. The CDR3 here is CASSPGGAPEKLFF. DNA for the CDR3: TGTGCCAGCAGCCCAGGGGGCGCCCCCGAAAAACTGTTTTTT.

This chain uses TRBV30 with TRBJ2-3; 8 bases align to TRBD2. Germline CDR1 is GTSNPN and CDR2 is SVGIG (reference sequence). Trimming at V came to 4 bases and at J to 6 bases, leaving 12 bases not matched to a gene. This CDR3 has 15 amino acids. This CDR3 is CAWILSGTLGDTQYF. The CDR3 DNA reads TGTGCCTGGATTCTTAGCGGGACTCTCGGGGATACGCAGTATTTT.

On this clonotype: A clone one base away is much larger, so this may be a read error. V and J are TRBV6-5 and TRBJ2-2; TRBD1 might be the D (5 bases). Germline CDR1 reads MNHEY; CDR2 reads SVGAGI. This CDR3 is built from 16 residues. V was pared by 6 bases and J by 6 bases, with 20 bases between. The CDR3 sequence: CASRYGSGWSSGELFF. The CDR3 region has the DNA TGTGCCAGCAGATACGGGTCAGGGTGGAGTTCCGGGGAGCTGTTTTTT.

The CDR3 is CASSSPAWVGGTDTQYF. In DNA, the CDR3 is TGTGCCAGCAGCTCCCCAGCATGGGTGGGGGGCACAGATACGCAGTATTTT. V is TRBV7-2 and J is TRBJ2-3, with D perhaps given as TRBD1 or TRBD2 (5 bases each). Per the germline V gene, CDR1 is SGHTA and CDR2 is FQGNSA. The V end was cut by 4 bases, the J end by 1 base, with 18 bases between. There are 17 residues in the CDR3.

Judged by abundance, this clonotype is medium-sized (0.01 to 0.1%). The rearrangement joins TRBV19 to TRBJ2-1; no firm D call. V was cut by 7 bases and J by 5 bases, with 9 bases left in between. The germline CDR1 and CDR2 sequences are LNHDA and SQIVND (reference sequence). CDR3 length: 12 amino acids. The CDR3 region is CASKIENNEQFF. The CDR3 region has the DNA TGTGCCAGTAAGATCGAAAACAATGAGCAGTTCTTC.

The gene calls are TRBV9 and TRBJ1-1; D possibly corresponds to TRBD1 (5 bases). The CDR3 extends over 14 amino acids. V was shortened by 4 bases and J by 0 bases, with 10 bases between the two germline ends. Germline V gives CDR1 SGDLS, CDR2 YYNGEE. This CDR3 is CASSQDNLNTEAFF. Written as DNA, the CDR3 is TGTGCCAGCAGCCAGGACAACTTGAACACTGAAGCTTTCTTT.

This sequence joins TRBV20-1 and TRBJ2-3; 9 nucleotides align to TRBD2. The germline V gene encodes CDR1 DFQATT and CDR2 SNEGSKA (reference sequence). This CDR3 is built from 17 residues. Trimming at V came to 5 bases and at J to 1 base, leaving 13 bases not matched to a gene. CDR3 in amino acids: CSAGADSGSLGTDTQYF. CDR3 coding DNA: TGCAGTGCTGGAGCTGATAGCGGGAGCCTCGGCACAGATACGCAGTATTTT.

As to this clonotype: A much larger clone is a single base away; this may be a read error. The chain recombines TRBV24-1 with TRBJ1-1; D unclear. There are 14 residues in the CDR3. V lost 0 bases, J lost 4 bases, and 8 bases lay in between. Germline CDR1 is KGHDR and CDR2 is SFDVKD. DNA of the CDR3: TGTGCCACCAGTGATTTGTGGGGTACCACTGAAGCTTTCTTT. Translated: CATSDLWGTTEAFF.

The J gene is TRBJ2-3, the V gene TRBV5-1, with unresolved D. Trimming stripped 0 bases from V and 7 bases from J, with 6 bases between. The CDR3 extends over 12 amino acids. Germline CDR1 and CDR2: SGHRS and YFSETQ. CDR3 coding DNA: TGCGCCAGCAGCTTGGGATCCTATACGCAGTATTTT. It codes for CASSLGSYTQYF.

This clonotype was observed a few times. This rearrangement joins TRBV4-2 to TRBJ2-2; 12 bases are a match to TRBD2. CDR3 length equals 18 residues. Germline values: CDR1 LGHNA, CDR2 YNFKEQ. Trimming at V came to 4 bases and at J to 7 bases, leaving 13 bases not matched to a gene. CDR3 coding DNA: TGTGCCAGCAGCCCCCCAGCTAGCGGGGGGGCTCGGAGCGGGGAGCTGTTTTTT. Protein: CASSPPASGGARSGELFF.

This clonotype counts as medium-sized. This chain uses TRBV12-3 or TRBV12-4 with TRBJ1-2, with a tentative D call TRBD1 (6 bases). This CDR3 contains 13 residues. V dropped 5 bases and J dropped 6 bases, with 13 bases sitting between them. The CDR3 sequence is CASSLRTVDGYTF. The CDR3, as DNA: TGTGCCAGCAGTCTAAGGACAGTTGATGGCTACACCTTC.